This T cell receptor beta chain stems from a study of memory CD4+ T cells and cytomegalovirus serostatus. The authors' processing: Out-of-frame sequences were removed, leaving a few million distinct TCRbeta sequences. Produced via immunoSEQ multiplex PCR; TCRdb's table is partial and in-frame only. V, J and clone size are taken as reported in that table, and D and trimming were inferred from the DNA itself. The table includes 75,000 to 90,000 clones, over 80% detected once. The ends lost 7 bases at V and 1 base at J; junction bases unmatched: 5. The CDR3 is 13 residues long. Germline loops: CDR1 GTSNPN, CDR2 SVGIG (reference sequence). The sort gate was single viable CD3+CD4+CD8-CD45RO+ cells for memory CD4+ T cells.

The V and J genes are TRBV30 and TRBJ2-3, with 7 positions matching TRBD2. The sequenced material came from memory CD4+ T cells from blood. This TCR was sampled from an adult in good health and CMV-seronegative. CDR3 sequence reads: CASSGAGTDTQYF. The CDR3, as DNA: TGTGCCTCAAGCGGGGCCGGCACAGATACGCAGTATTTT.